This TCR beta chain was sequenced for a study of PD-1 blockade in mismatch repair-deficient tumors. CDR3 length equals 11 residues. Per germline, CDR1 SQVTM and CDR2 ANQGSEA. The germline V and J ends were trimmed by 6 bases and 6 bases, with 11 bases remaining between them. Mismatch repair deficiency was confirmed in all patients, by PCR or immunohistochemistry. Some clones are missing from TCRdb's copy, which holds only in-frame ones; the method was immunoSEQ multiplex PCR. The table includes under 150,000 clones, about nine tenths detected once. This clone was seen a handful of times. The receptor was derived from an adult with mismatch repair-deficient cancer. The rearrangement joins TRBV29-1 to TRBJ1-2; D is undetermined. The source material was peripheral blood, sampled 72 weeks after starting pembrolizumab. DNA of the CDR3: TGCAGCGTGACAAATCCCCATGGCTACACCTTC. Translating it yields CSVTNPHGYTF.